A selection of T cell receptor beta chains follows, all from one sample in a study of T cell responses to AZD1222 COVID-19 vaccine. Using immunoSEQ multiplex PCR, the repertoire was profiled, and TCRdb retains in-frame clones only, with some absent. This table holds tens of thousands of clones, 70% to 90% found once. This specimen consisted of peripheral blood, obtained 28 days after the second AZD1222 dose. These receptors were collected from an adult who received the AZD1222 COVID-19 vaccine. CDR3s include the opening cysteine and the closing phenylalanine or tryptophan. Each record gives: D gene, V gene, J gene, clone size, CDR3 DNA, CDR3 protein. D genes are given only for firm matches. Expanded clones are given a class, and other clones once, few, many or no size at all.

D gene: -
V gene: TRBV3-1/TRBV3-2
J gene: TRBJ1-1
clone size: -
CDR3 DNA: TGTGCCAGCAGCCAACGGGACAAAAGGGCTTTCTTT
CDR3 protein: CASSQRDKRAFF

D gene: -
V gene: TRBV2
J gene: TRBJ1-1
clone size: -
CDR3 DNA: TGTGCCAGCAGCCTTAACTGGGACACTGAAGCTTTCTTT
CDR3 protein: CASSLNWDTEAFF

D gene: TRBD2
V gene: TRBV3-1/TRBV3-2
J gene: TRBJ2-5
clone size: -
CDR3 DNA: TGTGCCAGCAGCCCTAGCGGGAGGGGCCCACAGGAGACCCAGTACTTC
CDR3 protein: CASSPSGRGPQETQYF

D gene: -
V gene: TRBV5-1
J gene: TRBJ2-5
clone size: -
CDR3 DNA: TGCGCCAGCACTTTTGGGGGAGGAGAGACCCAGTACTTC
CDR3 protein: CASTFGGGETQYF

D gene: -
V gene: TRBV9
J gene: TRBJ2-1
clone size: -
CDR3 DNA: TGTGCCAGCAGCGTAGAGGCGGGGGCCTGGAATGAGCAGTTCTTC
CDR3 protein: CASSVEAGAWNEQFF

D gene: TRBD1
V gene: TRBV6-5
J gene: TRBJ2-7
clone size: -
CDR3 DNA: TGTGCCAGCAATTCGGGACAGGGGGCGAACGAGCAGTACTTC
CDR3 protein: CASNSGQGANEQYF

D gene: -
V gene: TRBV6-5
J gene: TRBJ2-4
clone size: -
CDR3 DNA: TGTGCCAGCAGTTACGCGTCAGATATAGCCAAAAACATTCAGTACTTC
CDR3 protein: CASSYASDIAKNIQYF

D gene: -
V gene: TRBV7-9
J gene: TRBJ1-3
clone size: once
CDR3 DNA: TGTGCCAGCAGGGGAGGGGTGGAAATTGGAAACACCATATATTTT
CDR3 protein: CASRGGVEIGNTIYF

D gene: -
V gene: TRBV7-7
J gene: TRBJ2-5
clone size: -
CDR3 DNA: TGTGCTAGCAGCTCGGGCCAAGAGACCCAGTACTTC
CDR3 protein: CASSSGQETQYF

D gene: -
V gene: TRBV3-1/TRBV3-2
J gene: TRBJ1-2
clone size: -
CDR3 DNA: TGTGCCAGCAGCCGATTTGCCCCGGGACAAACAAACTATGGCTACACCTTC
CDR3 protein: CASSRFAPGQTNYGYTF

D gene: -
V gene: TRBV4-1
J gene: TRBJ1-6
clone size: -
CDR3 DNA: TGCGCCAGCAGCCAACCCACAGGGAATTATAATTCACCCCTCCACTTT
CDR3 protein: CASSQPTGNYNSPLHF

D gene: -
V gene: TRBV27
J gene: TRBJ1-4
clone size: -
CDR3 DNA: TGTGCCAGCAGTAACAATGAAAAACTGTTTTTT
CDR3 protein: CASSNNEKLFF

D gene: -
V gene: TRBV30
J gene: TRBJ2-1
clone size: -
CDR3 DNA: TGTGCCTGGGCAGGGGTCCCCTACTACAATGAGCAGTTCTTC
CDR3 protein: CAWAGVPYYNEQFF

D gene: -
V gene: TRBV4-3
J gene: TRBJ2-2
clone size: -
CDR3 DNA: TGCGCCAGCAGCCAAGGGTCACGGGCCGGGGAGCTGTTTTTT
CDR3 protein: CASSQGSRAGELFF

D gene: -
V gene: TRBV10-3
J gene: TRBJ2-5
clone size: few
CDR3 DNA: TGTGCCACTAGACGGGATCTCCAAGAGACCCAGTACTTC
CDR3 protein: CATRRDLQETQYF

D gene: -
V gene: TRBV5-1
J gene: TRBJ2-1
clone size: -
CDR3 DNA: TGCGCCAGCAGCGTCGACAGTTTCAATGAGCAGTTCTTC
CDR3 protein: CASSVDSFNEQFF

D gene: -
V gene: TRBV18
J gene: TRBJ1-3
clone size: -
CDR3 DNA: TGTGCCAGCTCACCACGGGACGTCTCTGGAAACACCATATATTTT
CDR3 protein: CASSPRDVSGNTIYF

D gene: -
V gene: TRBV4-2
J gene: TRBJ1-6
clone size: -
CDR3 DNA: TGTGCCAGCAGCCAAGAGGCGGGCAGGTTGGTGTCACCCCTCCACTTT
CDR3 protein: CASSQEAGRLVSPLHF

D gene: -
V gene: TRBV9
J gene: TRBJ1-6
clone size: -
CDR3 DNA: TGTGCCAGCAGCGTAGAGGGGGGGTATAATTCACCCCTCCACTTT
CDR3 protein: CASSVEGGYNSPLHF

D gene: -
V gene: TRBV6-5
J gene: TRBJ2-7
clone size: -
CDR3 DNA: TGTGCCAGCAGTTACGGACCTTTCTACGAGCAGTACTTC
CDR3 protein: CASSYGPFYEQYF

D gene: -
V gene: TRBV15
J gene: TRBJ2-7
clone size: once
CDR3 DNA: TGTGCCACCAGCATGAGTTTTAGCTACGAGCAGTACTTC
CDR3 protein: CATSMSFSYEQYF

D gene: -
V gene: TRBV12-3/TRBV12-4
J gene: TRBJ2-7
clone size: -
CDR3 DNA: TGTGCCAGCAGTTTACAGGGCTACGAGCAGTACTTC
CDR3 protein: CASSLQGYEQYF

D gene: TRBD2
V gene: TRBV9
J gene: TRBJ2-1
clone size: -
CDR3 DNA: TGTGCCAGCAGCGTATCGCTAGCGGGAGGCAACAATGAGCAGTTCTTC
CDR3 protein: CASSVSLAGGNNEQFF

D gene: -
V gene: TRBV11-2
J gene: TRBJ2-7
clone size: -
CDR3 DNA: TGTGCCAGCGCACCCGGGACGGCATTTTCCTACGAGCAGTACTTC
CDR3 protein: CASAPGTAFSYEQYF

D gene: TRBD2
V gene: TRBV6-2/TRBV6-3
J gene: TRBJ2-5
clone size: -
CDR3 DNA: TGTGCCAGCAGTTACTCCCCTTATAGCGGGGATGGAGAGACCCAGTACTTC
CDR3 protein: CASSYSPYSGDGETQYF

D gene: TRBD2
V gene: TRBV7-3
J gene: TRBJ2-1
clone size: -
CDR3 DNA: TGTGCCAGCGGGCCGGGGGGAGGAGATGAGCAGTTCTTC
CDR3 protein: CASGPGGGDEQFF

D gene: -
V gene: TRBV5-1
J gene: TRBJ1-1
clone size: -
CDR3 DNA: TGCGCCAGCAGCTTGGGGGGCACCCCGGAAGCTTTCTTT
CDR3 protein: CASSLGGTPEAFF

D gene: -
V gene: TRBV9
J gene: TRBJ1-2
clone size: -
CDR3 DNA: TGTGCCAGCAGCGATGGCGGGCAGGGGATAGGCTATGGCTACACCTTC
CDR3 protein: CASSDGGQGIGYGYTF

D gene: -
V gene: TRBV5-8
J gene: TRBJ1-3
clone size: -
CDR3 DNA: TGTGCCAGCAGCTTTCCGGGGAACCCTGGAAACACCATATATTTT
CDR3 protein: CASSFPGNPGNTIYF

D gene: -
V gene: TRBV29-1
J gene: TRBJ1-1
clone size: -
CDR3 DNA: TGCAGCGTGGATCGGTGGGAGGGGAGGTACACTGAAGCTTTCTTT
CDR3 protein: CSVDRWEGRYTEAFF

D gene: TRBD1
V gene: TRBV19
J gene: TRBJ1-1
clone size: -
CDR3 DNA: TGTGCCAGTACCCCCCGTGGGGGACAGGGGGGGACTGAAGCTTTCTTT
CDR3 protein: CASTPRGGQGGTEAFF

D gene: -
V gene: TRBV25-1
J gene: TRBJ1-4
clone size: few
CDR3 DNA: TGTGCCAGCGGGGGTGTGGGGGTGGAATCCGGGACAAGGGAAAAACTGTTTTTT
CDR3 protein: CASGGVGVESGTREKLFF

D gene: TRBD1
V gene: TRBV25-1
J gene: TRBJ1-1
clone size: -
CDR3 DNA: TGTGCCAGCAGTGAAGTCGGCAGGGGGCGAACTGAAGCTTTCTTT
CDR3 protein: CASSEVGRGRTEAFF

D gene: -
V gene: TRBV9
J gene: TRBJ2-5
clone size: -
CDR3 DNA: TGTGCCAGCAGCGTAGTGGGCAGCTTCCAAGAGACCCAGTACTTC
CDR3 protein: CASSVVGSFQETQYF